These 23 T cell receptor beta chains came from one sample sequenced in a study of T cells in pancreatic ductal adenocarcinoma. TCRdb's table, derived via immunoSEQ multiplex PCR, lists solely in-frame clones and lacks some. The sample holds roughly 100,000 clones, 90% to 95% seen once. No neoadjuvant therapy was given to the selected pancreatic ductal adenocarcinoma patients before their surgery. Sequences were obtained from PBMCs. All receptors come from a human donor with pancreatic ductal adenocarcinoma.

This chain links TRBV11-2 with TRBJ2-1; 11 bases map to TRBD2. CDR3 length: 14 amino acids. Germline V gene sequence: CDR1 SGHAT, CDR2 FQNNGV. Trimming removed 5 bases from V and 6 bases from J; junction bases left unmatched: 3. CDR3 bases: TGTGCCAGCAGCCTAGGACTAGCGGGCAATGAGCAGTTCTTC. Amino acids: CASSLGLAGNEQFF.

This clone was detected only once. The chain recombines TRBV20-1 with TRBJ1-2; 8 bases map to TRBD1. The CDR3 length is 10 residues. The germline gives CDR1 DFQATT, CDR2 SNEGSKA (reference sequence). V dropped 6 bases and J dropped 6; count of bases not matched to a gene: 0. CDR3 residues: CSADRDGYTF. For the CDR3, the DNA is TGCAGTGCGGACAGGGATGGCTACACCTTC.

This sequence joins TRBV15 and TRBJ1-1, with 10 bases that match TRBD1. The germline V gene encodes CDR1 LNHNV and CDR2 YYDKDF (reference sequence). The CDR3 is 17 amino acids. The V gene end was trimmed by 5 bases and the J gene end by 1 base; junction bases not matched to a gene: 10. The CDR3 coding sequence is TGTGCCACCAGCTCCATTTGGACAGGGGGAAGGAACACTGAAGCTTTCTTT. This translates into CATSSIWTGGRNTEAFF.

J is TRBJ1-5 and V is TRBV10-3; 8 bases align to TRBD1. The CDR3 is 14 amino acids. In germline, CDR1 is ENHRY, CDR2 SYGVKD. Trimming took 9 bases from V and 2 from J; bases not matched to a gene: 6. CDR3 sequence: CAIGQGSGNQPQHF. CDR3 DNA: TGTGCCATTGGACAGGGCTCCGGCAATCAGCCCCAGCATTTT.

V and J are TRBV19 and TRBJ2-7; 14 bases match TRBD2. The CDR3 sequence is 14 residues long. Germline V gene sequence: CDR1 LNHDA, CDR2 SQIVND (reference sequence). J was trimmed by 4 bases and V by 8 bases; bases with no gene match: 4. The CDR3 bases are TGTGCCAGTGGGACTAGCGGGAGCTTTTACGAGCAGTACTTC. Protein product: CASGTSGSFYEQYF.

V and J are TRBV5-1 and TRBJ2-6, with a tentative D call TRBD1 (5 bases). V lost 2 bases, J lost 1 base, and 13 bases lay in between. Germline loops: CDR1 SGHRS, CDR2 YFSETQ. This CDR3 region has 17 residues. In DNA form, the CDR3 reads TGCGCCAGCAGCTTAAGGGGTTTGGGTTCTGGGGCCAACGTCCTGACTTTC. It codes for CASSLRGLGSGANVLTF. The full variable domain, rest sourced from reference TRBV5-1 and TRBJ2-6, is KAGVTQTPRYLIKTRGQQVTLSCSPISGHRSVSWYQQTPGQGLQFLFEYFSETQRNKGNFPGRFSGRQFSNSRSEMNVSTLELGDSALYLCASSLRGLGSGANVLTFGAGSRLTVL.

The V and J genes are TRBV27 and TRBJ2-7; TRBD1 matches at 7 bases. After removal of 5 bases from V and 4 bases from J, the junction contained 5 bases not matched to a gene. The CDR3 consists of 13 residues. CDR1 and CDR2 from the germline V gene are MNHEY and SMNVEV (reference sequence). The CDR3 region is CASSATGYYEQYF. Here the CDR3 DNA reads TGTGCCAGCAGTGCGACAGGGTATTACGAGCAGTACTTC.

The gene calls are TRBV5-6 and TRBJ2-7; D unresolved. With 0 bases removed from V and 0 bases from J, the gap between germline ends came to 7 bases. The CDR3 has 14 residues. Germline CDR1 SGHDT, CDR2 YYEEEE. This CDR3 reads CASSLGPSSYEQYF. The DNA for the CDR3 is TGTGCCAGCAGCTTGGGACCTAGCTCCTACGAGCAGTACTTC.

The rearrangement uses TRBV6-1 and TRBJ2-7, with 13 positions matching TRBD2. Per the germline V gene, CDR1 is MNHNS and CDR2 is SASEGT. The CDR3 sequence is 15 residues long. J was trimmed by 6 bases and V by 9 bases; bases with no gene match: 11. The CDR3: CASSWTSGSLSEQYF. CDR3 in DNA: TGTGCCAGTTCCTGGACTAGCGGGAGTCTTAGCGAGCAGTACTTC.

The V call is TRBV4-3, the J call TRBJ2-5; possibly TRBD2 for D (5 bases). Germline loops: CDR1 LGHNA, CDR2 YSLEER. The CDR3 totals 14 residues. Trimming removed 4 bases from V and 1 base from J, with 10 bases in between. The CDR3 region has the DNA TGCGCCAGCAGCCCTGAGAGCGGCCAAGAGACCCAGTACTTC. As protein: CASSPESGQETQYF.

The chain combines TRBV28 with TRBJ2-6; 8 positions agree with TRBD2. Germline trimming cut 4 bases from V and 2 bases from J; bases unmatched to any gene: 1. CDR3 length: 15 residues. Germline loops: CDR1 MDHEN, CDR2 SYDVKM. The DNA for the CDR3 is TGTGCCAGCAGTTCAGCGGGAGCTGGGGCCAACGTCCTGACTTTC. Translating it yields CASSSAGAGANVLTF.

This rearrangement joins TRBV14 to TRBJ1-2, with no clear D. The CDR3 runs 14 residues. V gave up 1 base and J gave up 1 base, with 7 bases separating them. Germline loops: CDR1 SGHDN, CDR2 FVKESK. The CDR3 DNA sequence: TGTGCCAGCAGCCAAGGAGCGGGTAACTATGGCTACACCTTC. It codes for CASSQGAGNYGYTF.

The CDR3 region is CASAMQGDTEQYF. As DNA, the CDR3 is TGTGCCAGCGCGATGCAAGGTGACACCGAGCAGTACTTC. The V gene is TRBV7-3, the J gene TRBJ2-7; no reliable D call. This CDR3 comprises 13 residues. Trimming stripped 8 bases from V and 6 bases from J, with 17 bases between. Germline V lookup: CDR1 SGHTA, CDR2 FQGTGA.

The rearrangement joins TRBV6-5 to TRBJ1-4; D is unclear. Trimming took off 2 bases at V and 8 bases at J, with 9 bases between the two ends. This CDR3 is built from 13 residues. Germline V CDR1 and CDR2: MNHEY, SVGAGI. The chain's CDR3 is CASSYGSGEKLFF. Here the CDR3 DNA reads TGTGCCAGCAGTTACGGATCCGGGGAAAAACTGTTTTTT.

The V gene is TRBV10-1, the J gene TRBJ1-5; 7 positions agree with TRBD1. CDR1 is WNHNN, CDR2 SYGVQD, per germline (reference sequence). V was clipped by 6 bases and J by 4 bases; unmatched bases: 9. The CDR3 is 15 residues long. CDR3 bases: TGCGCCAGCAGAGCCGGGACAGTCTCTAATCAGCCCCAGCATTTT. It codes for CASRAGTVSNQPQHF.

CDR3 DNA: TGCGCCAGCAACCTGAATGGAGGATCGACCGGGGAGCTGTTTTTT. It yields the protein CASNLNGGSTGELFF. The chain recombines TRBV5-1 with TRBJ2-2; tentative D call: TRBD2 (5 bases). Trimming took off 6 bases at V and 5 bases at J, with 17 bases between the two ends. Per the germline V gene, CDR1 is SGHRS and CDR2 is YFSETQ. This CDR3 region has 15 residues.

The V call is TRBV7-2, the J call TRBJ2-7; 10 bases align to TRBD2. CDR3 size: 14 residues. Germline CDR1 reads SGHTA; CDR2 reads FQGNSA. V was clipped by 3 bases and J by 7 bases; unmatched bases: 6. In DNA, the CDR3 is TGTGCCAGCAGCTTTCGGACTAGCGGTCGGGAGCAGTACTTC. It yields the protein CASSFRTSGREQYF.

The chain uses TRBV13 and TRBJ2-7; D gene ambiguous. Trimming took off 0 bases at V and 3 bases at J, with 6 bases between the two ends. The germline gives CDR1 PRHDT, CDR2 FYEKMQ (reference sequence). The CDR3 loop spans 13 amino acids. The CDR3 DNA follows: TGTGCCAGCAGCTTAGGGCAGAACTACGAGCAGTACTTC. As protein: CASSLGQNYEQYF.

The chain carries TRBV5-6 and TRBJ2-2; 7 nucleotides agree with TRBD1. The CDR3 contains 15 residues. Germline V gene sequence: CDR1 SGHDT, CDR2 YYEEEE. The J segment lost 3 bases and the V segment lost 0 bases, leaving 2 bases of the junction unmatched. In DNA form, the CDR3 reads TGTGCCAGCAGCTTGGCGGGACAGCACACCGGGGAGCTGTTTTTT. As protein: CASSLAGQHTGELFF.

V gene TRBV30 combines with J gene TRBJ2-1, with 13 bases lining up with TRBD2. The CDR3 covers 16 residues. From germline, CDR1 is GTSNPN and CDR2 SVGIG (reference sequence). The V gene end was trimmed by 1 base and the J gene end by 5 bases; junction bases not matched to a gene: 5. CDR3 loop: CAWSGTSGGIHNEQFF. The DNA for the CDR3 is TGTGCCTGGAGTGGGACTAGCGGGGGAATACACAATGAGCAGTTCTTC.

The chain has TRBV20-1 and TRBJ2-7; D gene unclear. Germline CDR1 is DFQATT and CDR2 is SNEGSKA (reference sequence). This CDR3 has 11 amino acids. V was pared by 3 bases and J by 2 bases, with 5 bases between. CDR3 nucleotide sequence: TGCAGTGCTAGTTCCACCTACGAGCAGTACTTC. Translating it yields CSASSTYEQYF.

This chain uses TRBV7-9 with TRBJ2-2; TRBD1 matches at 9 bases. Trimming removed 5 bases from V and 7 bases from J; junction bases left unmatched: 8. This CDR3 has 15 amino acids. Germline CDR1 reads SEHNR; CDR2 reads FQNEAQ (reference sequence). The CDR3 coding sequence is TGTGCCAGCAGCGCTACCGGGACAGGGTACGGGGAGCTGTTTTTT. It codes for CASSATGTGYGELFF. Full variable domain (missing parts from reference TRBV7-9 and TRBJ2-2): DTGVSQNPRHKITKRGQNVTFRCDPISEHNRLYWYRQTLGQGPEFLTYFQNEAQLEKSRLLSDRFSAERPKGSFSTLEIQRTEQGDSAMYLCASSATGTGYGELFFGEGSRLTVL.

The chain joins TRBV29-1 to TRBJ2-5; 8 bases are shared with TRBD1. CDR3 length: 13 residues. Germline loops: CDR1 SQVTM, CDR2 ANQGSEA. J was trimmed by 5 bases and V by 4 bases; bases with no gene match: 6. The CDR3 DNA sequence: TGCAGCGTTGGGACAGGGCTTTATGAGACCCAGTACTTC. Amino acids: CSVGTGLYETQYF.